The clone carrying this TCR beta chain has just a few counts. CDR1 is SGDLS and CDR2 is YYNGEE in the germline V gene. This CDR3 has 14 residues. Trimming pared 3 bases from V and 3 bases from J, leaving 11 bases between. The PCR used 60 Vbeta and 13 Jbeta primers. Assay used: immunoSEQ multiplex PCR; TCRdb lists only in-frame clones, some missing. The sample carries more than 150,000 clones, roughly 80% recorded once. The data originate from a study of cytomegalovirus exposure and HLA in healthy donors. The sequencing sample was made of PBMCs. The chain joins TRBV9 to TRBJ2-3; D may be TRBD2 (7 bases). This clonotype was obtained from a man in his forties in good health and CMV-seropositive. CDR3 protein: CASSEEGGTDTQYF. CDR3 coding DNA: TGTGCCAGCAGCGAGGAGGGGGGGACAGATACGCAGTATTTT.